A selection of T cell receptor beta chains follows, all from one sample in a study of Ad26.COV2.S vaccination and SARS-CoV-2 variants. Using immunoSEQ multiplex PCR, the repertoire was profiled, and TCRdb retains in-frame clones only, with some absent. The sample has fewer than 400,000 clones; almost 90% are singletons. The material sequenced was peripheral blood, taken in a trial of Ad26.COV2.S vaccine versus placebo. The receptor source for this set is a person aged 18-60 years who received the Ad26.COV2.S COVID-19 vaccine or a placebo. Both conserved end residues are part of each CDR3. A D gene is named only where the DNA matches it firmly. Expanded clones are given a class, and other clones once, few, many or no size at all.

j_gene: TRBJ2-7
abundance: once
v_gene: TRBV7-2
d_gene: .
CDR3nt: TGTGCCAGCAGCTCACTATCCGGGACCATCTCCTACGAGCAGTACTTC
CDR3aa: CASSSLSGTISYEQYF

j_gene: TRBJ1-3
abundance: .
v_gene: TRBV7-9
d_gene: .
CDR3nt: TGTGCCAGCAGCTTGGACGCCCGGGGCTCTGGAAACACCATATATTTT
CDR3aa: CASSLDARGSGNTIYF

j_gene: TRBJ1-2
abundance: .
v_gene: TRBV12-3/TRBV12-4
d_gene: .
CDR3nt: TGTGCCAGCAGTTTCCAGGGATATGGCTACACCTTC
CDR3aa: CASSFQGYGYTF

j_gene: TRBJ2-2
abundance: .
v_gene: TRBV18
d_gene: .
CDR3nt: TGTGCCAGCTCACCTCCAGGAAATTCCGGGGAGCTGTTTTTT
CDR3aa: CASSPPGNSGELFF

j_gene: TRBJ1-2
abundance: once
v_gene: TRBV11-3
d_gene: .
CDR3nt: TGTGCCAGCAGCTTAAATCGTGGCACTCATTATGGCTACACCTTC
CDR3aa: CASSLNRGTHYGYTF

j_gene: TRBJ2-6
abundance: .
v_gene: TRBV4-3
d_gene: .
CDR3nt: TGCGCCAGCAGCCAAGATTGGGGCAGGAGCTCTGGGGCCAACGTCCTGACTTTC
CDR3aa: CASSQDWGRSSGANVLTF

j_gene: TRBJ2-3
abundance: .
v_gene: TRBV6-4
d_gene: TRBD2
CDR3nt: TGTGCCAGCAGTGGGACTAGCGGGGGTGATACGCAGTATTTT
CDR3aa: CASSGTSGGDTQYF

j_gene: TRBJ1-3
abundance: .
v_gene: TRBV5-1
d_gene: .
CDR3nt: TGCGCCAGCAGCTACGACAGAGACTCTGGAAACACCATATATTTT
CDR3aa: CASSYDRDSGNTIYF

j_gene: TRBJ1-4
abundance: .
v_gene: TRBV12-5
d_gene: .
CDR3nt: TGTGCTAGTGGTTTGGCCCACCCTAATGAAAAACTGTTTTTT
CDR3aa: CASGLAHPNEKLFF

j_gene: TRBJ2-1
abundance: .
v_gene: TRBV12-3/TRBV12-4
d_gene: .
CDR3nt: TGTGCCAGCAGCCTCCCTATCAATGAGCAGTTCTTC
CDR3aa: CASSLPINEQFF

j_gene: TRBJ2-2
abundance: .
v_gene: TRBV11-2
d_gene: .
CDR3nt: TGTGCCAGCAGCTCTCAGGCCATACCGGGCACCGGGGAGCTGTTTTTT
CDR3aa: CASSSQAIPGTGELFF

j_gene: TRBJ2-1
abundance: once
v_gene: TRBV9
d_gene: TRBD1
CDR3nt: TGTGCCAGCAGCGTATGGGACAGTACCTACAATGAGCAGTTCTTC
CDR3aa: CASSVWDSTYNEQFF

j_gene: TRBJ2-5
abundance: .
v_gene: TRBV12-5
d_gene: .
CDR3nt: TGTGCTAGTGGTCCAACGCGACAGGAAAAAGAACAAGAGACCCAGTACTTC
CDR3aa: CASGPTRQEKEQETQYF

j_gene: TRBJ1-2
abundance: .
v_gene: TRBV6-6
d_gene: .
CDR3nt: TGTGCCAGCAGTTACCCGACCTCAGGGGTTTTTGGCTACACCTTC
CDR3aa: CASSYPTSGVFGYTF

j_gene: TRBJ1-1
abundance: .
v_gene: TRBV12-3/TRBV12-4
d_gene: TRBD1
CDR3nt: TGTGCCAGCAGTTTTGGGACAGCTAGAGAAGCTTTCTTT
CDR3aa: CASSFGTAREAFF

j_gene: TRBJ2-2
abundance: once
v_gene: TRBV5-4
d_gene: TRBD1
CDR3nt: TGTGCCACTCGACAGGGACAGAACACCGGGGAGCTGTTTTTT
CDR3aa: CATRQGQNTGELFF

j_gene: TRBJ1-5
abundance: .
v_gene: TRBV5-6
d_gene: .
CDR3nt: TGTGCCAGCAGCTTTGGGAATTTAGGCAATCAGCCCCAGCATTTT
CDR3aa: CASSFGNLGNQPQHF

j_gene: TRBJ1-1
abundance: .
v_gene: TRBV19
d_gene: .
CDR3nt: TGTGCCAGTAGTTGGTTGAACACTGAAGCTTTCTTT
CDR3aa: CASSWLNTEAFF

j_gene: TRBJ1-1
abundance: .
v_gene: TRBV19
d_gene: .
CDR3nt: TGTGCCAGTATTGGGACCACCAGGCTACCCATGAACACTGAAGCTTTCTTT
CDR3aa: CASIGTTRLPMNTEAFF

j_gene: TRBJ1-2
abundance: .
v_gene: TRBV6-5
d_gene: .
CDR3nt: TGTGCCAGCAGTTTACAAGGGGGAGGATATGGCTACACCTTC
CDR3aa: CASSLQGGGYGYTF

j_gene: TRBJ1-6
abundance: .
v_gene: TRBV28
d_gene: TRBD1
CDR3nt: TGTGCCAGCAAAGCCGACAGGGGTAATCTTATGTCCTATAATTCACCCCTCCACTTT
CDR3aa: CASKADRGNLMSYNSPLHF

j_gene: TRBJ1-3
abundance: .
v_gene: TRBV7-9
d_gene: .
CDR3nt: TGTGCCAGCAGCTTAGCGAACGGGGTAGCTGGAAACACCATATATTTT
CDR3aa: CASSLANGVAGNTIYF

j_gene: TRBJ1-1
abundance: .
v_gene: TRBV4-3
d_gene: .
CDR3nt: TGCGCCAGCAGCCAAGATATCAGGGAGTGGGTGAACACTGAAGCTTTCTTT
CDR3aa: CASSQDIREWVNTEAFF

j_gene: TRBJ2-2
abundance: few
v_gene: TRBV4-1
d_gene: TRBD1
CDR3nt: TGCGCCAGCAGCCAGTTCCCAGGCGGGACAGGGGACACCGGGGAGCTGTTTTTT
CDR3aa: CASSQFPGGTGDTGELFF

j_gene: TRBJ2-5
abundance: .
v_gene: TRBV29-1
d_gene: .
CDR3nt: TGCAGCGTTGATACGGGGGCCCGAGAGACCCAGTACTTC
CDR3aa: CSVDTGARETQYF

j_gene: TRBJ2-2
abundance: .
v_gene: TRBV19
d_gene: .
CDR3nt: TGTGCCAGTAGTTTCGGGACATCCAACACCGGGGAGCTGTTTTTT
CDR3aa: CASSFGTSNTGELFF

j_gene: TRBJ2-3
abundance: .
v_gene: TRBV29-1
d_gene: .
CDR3nt: TGCAGCGTTGAAGCGACGAGGAGGGATACGCAGTATTTT
CDR3aa: CSVEATRRDTQYF

j_gene: TRBJ2-3
abundance: .
v_gene: TRBV10-1
d_gene: .
CDR3nt: TGCGCCAGCAGTGAGTCCCCCGTGTTGTCCACGCAGTATTTT
CDR3aa: CASSESPVLSTQYF

j_gene: TRBJ2-7
abundance: .
v_gene: TRBV18
d_gene: .
CDR3nt: TGTGCCAGCTCGCCAACAGGTGGGTCAACCTACGAGCAGTACTTC
CDR3aa: CASSPTGGSTYEQYF

j_gene: TRBJ1-4
abundance: .
v_gene: TRBV3-1/TRBV3-2
d_gene: .
CDR3nt: TGTGCCAGCAGCCATTATCAGGGCCCCACTAATGAAAAACTGTTTTTT
CDR3aa: CASSHYQGPTNEKLFF

j_gene: TRBJ1-1
abundance: .
v_gene: TRBV5-4
d_gene: .
CDR3nt: TGTGCCAGCAGCTTGTTGGACAGTGAAGCTTTCTTT
CDR3aa: CASSLLDSEAFF

j_gene: TRBJ1-1
abundance: .
v_gene: TRBV14
d_gene: .
CDR3nt: TGTGCCAGCAGCCACACGAACATGAACACTGAAGCTTTCTTT
CDR3aa: CASSHTNMNTEAFF

j_gene: TRBJ2-1
abundance: .
v_gene: TRBV9
d_gene: TRBD2
CDR3nt: TGTGCCAGCACCGCCGGGCGCGGGGGGCCATACAATGAGCAGTTCTTC
CDR3aa: CASTAGRGGPYNEQFF

j_gene: TRBJ2-3
abundance: .
v_gene: TRBV18
d_gene: TRBD2
CDR3nt: TGTGCCAGCTCACCAGGCCTAGCGGGGGGGCCGGGAGATACGCAGTATTTT
CDR3aa: CASSPGLAGGPGDTQYF

j_gene: TRBJ1-2
abundance: once
v_gene: TRBV12-5
d_gene: .
CDR3nt: TGTGCTAGTGGTGGGATGGGGGTCCGGTATGGCTACACCTTC
CDR3aa: CASGGMGVRYGYTF

j_gene: TRBJ1-2
abundance: .
v_gene: TRBV12-3/TRBV12-4
d_gene: .
CDR3nt: TGTGCCAGCAGAGGTAACCCCTATGGCTACACCTTC
CDR3aa: CASRGNPYGYTF

j_gene: TRBJ1-6
abundance: .
v_gene: TRBV10-3
d_gene: TRBD1
CDR3nt: TGTGCCATCAGTGGACAGGGGGATTCACCCCTCCACTTT
CDR3aa: CAISGQGDSPLHF

j_gene: TRBJ1-2
abundance: .
v_gene: TRBV11-2
d_gene: .
CDR3nt: TGTGCCAGCAGCTTAGATTCCGCTGCTCCTGGGGATGGCTACACCTTC
CDR3aa: CASSLDSAAPGDGYTF

j_gene: TRBJ1-3
abundance: once
v_gene: TRBV4-3
d_gene: .
CDR3nt: TGCGCCAGCAGCCAAGATCTCCCGCTATACTCTGGAAACACCATATATTTT
CDR3aa: CASSQDLPLYSGNTIYF

j_gene: TRBJ1-2
abundance: .
v_gene: TRBV4-3
d_gene: TRBD1
CDR3nt: TGCGCCAGCAGCCAAGACTCGGGACAGTACTATGGCTACACCTTC
CDR3aa: CASSQDSGQYYGYTF

j_gene: TRBJ2-6
abundance: .
v_gene: TRBV19
d_gene: .
CDR3nt: TGTGCCAGTAACCGTGAAGGGGGGCCTGGGGCCAACGTCCTGACTTTC
CDR3aa: CASNREGGPGANVLTF

j_gene: TRBJ2-5
abundance: .
v_gene: TRBV7-9
d_gene: TRBD1
CDR3nt: TGTGCCAGCAGCACCACAGGGGGCGAGGAGACCCAGTACTTC
CDR3aa: CASSTTGGEETQYF

j_gene: TRBJ1-1
abundance: .
v_gene: TRBV27
d_gene: TRBD1
CDR3nt: TGTGCCAGCAGTCCTTTCGGACAGGGTAGGACTGAAGCTTTCTTT
CDR3aa: CASSPFGQGRTEAFF